One and the same sample provided the 5 T cell receptor beta chains below, sequenced in a study of blood T cell repertoires in COVID-19. Produced via immunoSEQ multiplex PCR; TCRdb's table is partial and in-frame only. The table shows around 350,000 clones, with roughly 86% occurring only once. Specimen: peripheral blood. These receptors originate from a human donor in a cohort sampled during active COVID-19.

V gene TRBV11-3 combines with J gene TRBJ2-1, with 8 bases that match TRBD1. The CDR3 contains 14 residues. Germline V CDR1 and CDR2: SGHNT, YENEEA. The V segment lost 5 bases and the J segment 9 bases; nucleotides outside the gene matches: 9. The CDR3 DNA follows: TGTGCCAGCAGCCCCGGGACAGGCGGGGTTGAGCAGTTCTTC. Protein product: CASSPGTGGVEQFF.

The gene calls are TRBV28 and TRBJ1-5; D is uncertain. Germline CDR1 MDHEN, CDR2 SYDVKM. With 2 bases removed from V and 7 bases from J, the gap between germline ends came to 18 bases. This CDR3 comprises 16 residues. The CDR3 coding sequence is TGTGCCAGCAGTTTAAGAATCAGATTAAACGCCCAGCCCCAGCATTTT. Protein: CASSLRIRLNAQPQHF.

This clone was seen only a few times. The chain employs TRBV5-6 and TRBJ2-3; a weak D match, TRBD2 (6 bases). Trimming pared 5 bases from V and 4 bases from J, leaving 14 bases between. This CDR3 has 14 amino acids. Per the germline V gene, CDR1 is SGHDT and CDR2 is YYEEEE. DNA of the CDR3: TGTGCCAGCAGTTCCTGGACTATTCCAGATACGCAGTATTTT. Protein product: CASSSWTIPDTQYF.

The chain joins TRBV6-5 to TRBJ1-1; the D gene is possibly TRBD1 (6 bases). CDR1 MNHEY and CDR2 SVGAGI come from the germline V gene. The CDR3 is made up of 14 amino acids. Between the trimmed V and J ends, which lost 4 bases and 1 base, there was a span of 10 bases. The CDR3 region has the DNA TGTGCCAGCAGTTCCGGGACACCGAACACTGAAGCTTTCTTT. This encodes CASSSGTPNTEAFF.

The chain carries TRBV7-2 and TRBJ1-2; D not certain. The V and J ends lost 1 base and 5 bases respectively, with 11 bases between them. The germline CDR1 and CDR2 sequences are SGHTA and FQGNSA. This CDR3 region has 14 residues. Written as DNA, the CDR3 is TGTGCCAGCAGCTTAGTAAAGAGCGTATATGGCTACACCTTC. This encodes CASSLVKSVYGYTF.